This is a list of T cell receptor beta chains from one sample in a study of blood T cell repertoires in COVID-19. Sequencing used immunoSEQ multiplex PCR; TCRdb keeps in-frame clones, though not all of them. The sample records about 140,000 clones, 77% being singletons. Input material: peripheral blood. These receptor sequences come from a woman between 45 and 65 years old with active or convalescent COVID-19. Both conserved end residues are part of each CDR3. A D gene is named only where the DNA matches it firmly. Size is stated for part of the rows, as once, few or many counts, or as a class when the clone is expanded.

NA,TRBJ2-2,TRBV18,NA,CASSLGLPNTGELFF,TGTGCCAGCTCGCTGGGACTGCCGAACACCGGGGAGCTGTTTTTT
NA,TRBJ1-6,TRBV3-1/TRBV3-2,NA,CASTERESGNSPLHF,TGTGCCAGCACCGAGAGGGAGAGCGGGAATTCACCCCTCCACTTT
TRBD2,TRBJ2-1,TRBV20-1,NA,CSASSGSPYNEQFF,TGCAGTGCTAGTAGCGGGTCCCCCTACAATGAGCAGTTCTTC
TRBD1,TRBJ1-1,TRBV28,NA,CASSPGQKNTEAFF,TGTGCCAGCAGCCCGGGACAGAAGAACACTGAAGCTTTCTTT
TRBD2,TRBJ2-1,TRBV19,few,CASSMTSGRYNEQFF,TGTGCCAGTAGTATGACTAGCGGGAGGTACAATGAGCAGTTCTTC
NA,TRBJ2-5,TRBV7-7,NA,CASSLGSGQETQYF,TGTGCCAGCAGCTTGGGATCGGGACAAGAGACCCAGTACTTC
NA,TRBJ1-1,TRBV29-1,NA,CSVVVSGNTEAFF,TGCAGCGTTGTGGTCTCGGGGAACACTGAAGCTTTCTTT
NA,TRBJ2-7,TRBV2,NA,CASGEGVGPYEQYF,TGTGCCAGCGGCGAGGGGGTGGGGCCTTACGAGCAGTACTTC
TRBD1,TRBJ1-5,TRBV6-4,NA,CASTKDRGNQPQHF,TGTGCCAGCACCAAAGACAGGGGAAATCAGCCCCAGCATTTT
TRBD2,TRBJ2-3,TRBV6-2/TRBV6-3,NA,CASSYVRGGWDTQYF,TGTGCCAGCAGTTACGTGCGGGGGGGCTGGGATACGCAGTATTTT
NA,TRBJ1-2,TRBV29-1,NA,CSVESGGYGYTF,TGCAGCGTTGAATCTGGGGGGTATGGCTACACCTTC
TRBD2,TRBJ2-7,TRBV4-1,NA,CASSQSLGTSSYEQYF,TGCGCCAGCAGCCAGTCTCTCGGGACTAGCTCCTACGAGCAGTACTTC
TRBD2,TRBJ2-5,TRBV6-4,NA,CASRKWTSGPQETQYF,TGTGCCAGCAGGAAATGGACTAGCGGGCCCCAAGAGACCCAGTACTTC
TRBD1,TRBJ1-2,TRBV3-1/TRBV3-2,NA,CASSQDSGTGTANYGYTF,TGTGCCAGCAGCCAAGATAGTGGGACAGGGACCGCTAACTATGGCTACACCTTC
TRBD1,TRBJ2-7,TRBV6-2/TRBV6-3,NA,CASSYLPPGQGDSEQYF,TGTGCCAGCAGTTACTTGCCTCCGGGACAGGGAGATTCCGAGCAGTACTTC
NA,TRBJ1-2,TRBV9,NA,CASSVVGQGNYGYTF,TGTGCCAGCAGCGTAGTGGGGCAGGGGAACTATGGCTACACCTTC
NA,TRBJ1-1,TRBV9,NA,CASSVEAGARTEAFF,TGTGCCAGCAGCGTAGAAGCAGGGGCGCGTACTGAAGCTTTCTTT
NA,TRBJ1-4,TRBV29-1,NA,CSVVGQFSEKLFF,TGCAGCGTTGTGGGGCAGTTCTCCGAAAAACTGTTTTTT
NA,TRBJ2-1,TRBV7-7,NA,CASSLDPGGNEQFF,TGTGCTAGCAGCTTAGACCCCGGCGGCAATGAGCAGTTCTTC
NA,TRBJ2-2,TRBV7-8,NA,CASSIQSGGELFF,TGTGCCAGCAGCATACAATCGGGGGGGGAGCTGTTTTTT
TRBD2,TRBJ2-1,TRBV18,NA,CASSGPRQGGLAGNNEQFF,TGTGCCAGCTCGGGCCCCCGGCAGGGGGGACTAGCGGGCAACAATGAGCAGTTCTTC
NA,TRBJ1-2,TRBV9,NA,CASSPRTDSNYGYTF,TGTGCCAGCAGCCCTCGGACAGATTCTAACTATGGCTACACCTTC
NA,TRBJ2-2,TRBV4-3,NA,CASSQDPGTGELFF,TGCGCCAGCAGCCAAGATCCGGGAACCGGGGAGCTGTTTTTT
TRBD1,TRBJ1-1,TRBV28,once,CASSLGQGNTEAFF,TGTGCCAGCAGTCTAGGACAGGGCAACACTGAAGCTTTCTTT
NA,TRBJ1-1,TRBV6-5,NA,CASSSPRRAGTEAFF,TGTGCCAGCAGTTCTCCGCGCAGGGCCGGGACTGAAGCTTTCTTT
TRBD1,TRBJ2-1,TRBV19,NA,CASSWGRQGGFYNEQFF,TGTGCCAGTAGTTGGGGGAGACAGGGGGGATTTTACAATGAGCAGTTCTTC
TRBD1,TRBJ2-4,TRBV19,once,CASSKPPQGKAKNIQYF,TGTGCCAGTAGTAAGCCCCCACAGGGGAAAGCCAAAAACATTCAGTACTTC
NA,TRBJ1-1,TRBV29-1,NA,CSVEVGASTEAFF,TGCAGCGTTGAAGTGGGGGCGAGCACTGAAGCTTTCTTT
TRBD2,TRBJ2-7,TRBV11-2,NA,CASSPREDSYEQYF,TGTGCCAGCAGCCCCCGGGAGGACTCCTACGAGCAGTACTTC
NA,TRBJ1-5,TRBV30,NA,CAWSVKGQPQHF,TGTGCCTGGAGTGTGAAGGGGCAGCCCCAGCATTTT
NA,TRBJ1-1,TRBV7-2,NA,CASSPLGGGTEAFF,TGTGCCAGCAGCCCCTTGGGGGGGGGCACTGAAGCTTTCTTT
TRBD1,TRBJ1-1,TRBV9,NA,CASSVEPQGAEAFF,TGTGCCAGCAGCGTAGAACCACAGGGGGCTGAAGCTTTCTTT
TRBD2,TRBJ2-7,TRBV28,few,CASGVLAGAGDEQYF,TGTGCCAGCGGAGTACTAGCGGGAGCTGGCGACGAGCAGTACTTC
NA,TRBJ2-3,TRBV10-3,NA,CAASEGGVGGDTQYF,TGTGCCGCCAGCGAGGGGGGGGTCGGTGGGGATACGCAGTATTTT
NA,TRBJ1-1,TRBV21-1,NA,CASSKNSNTEAFF,TGTGCCAGCAGCAAAAACAGTAACACTGAAGCTTTCTTT
TRBD1,TRBJ1-2,TRBV19,NA,CASSSELGTGQVNYGYTF,TGTGCCAGTAGTTCGGAGCTCGGGACAGGACAAGTTAACTATGGCTACACCTTC
NA,TRBJ1-2,TRBV6-5,NA,CASPGGVDGYTF,TGTGCCAGCCCTGGGGGGGTAGATGGCTACACCTTC
NA,TRBJ1-2,TRBV25-1,NA,CASSGDRRANYGYTF,TGTGCCAGCAGTGGCGACAGGAGAGCTAACTATGGCTACACCTTC
TRBD2,TRBJ2-5,TRBV6-9,NA,CASSRGLAGGHRETQYF,TGTGCCAGCAGCCGAGGACTAGCGGGGGGGCATCGAGAGACCCAGTACTTC
NA,TRBJ1-1,TRBV19,NA,CASSIGGGTEAFF,TGTGCCAGTAGTATAGGGGGGGGCACTGAAGCTTTCTTT
TRBD1,TRBJ1-1,TRBV6-2/TRBV6-3,NA,CASSYSTQGVLNTEAFF,TGTGCCAGCAGTTACTCGACGCAGGGGGTACTGAACACTGAAGCTTTCTTT
TRBD2,TRBJ2-7,TRBV18,NA,CASSPGLAGAYEQYF,TGTGCCAGCTCACCGGGACTAGCGGGAGCCTACGAGCAGTACTTC
NA,TRBJ1-6,TRBV13,NA,CASRGLIANSPLHF,TGTGCCAGCAGGGGGCTGATAGCTAATTCACCCCTCCACTTT
TRBD1,TRBJ1-1,TRBV7-9,once,CASSVRQGGNTEAFF,TGTGCCAGCAGCGTTAGACAGGGGGGGAACACTGAAGCTTTCTTT
NA,TRBJ1-1,TRBV12-3/TRBV12-4,NA,CASTLDRGMKAFF,TGTGCCAGCACCCTAGACCGGGGTATGAAAGCTTTCTTT
NA,TRBJ1-2,TRBV28,few,CASSKRYGYTF,TGTGCCAGCAGCAAGCGGTATGGCTACACCTTC
NA,TRBJ2-5,TRBV24-1,NA,CATRRRGQPKETQYF,TGTGCCACCCGCAGGAGGGGACAGCCGAAAGAGACCCAGTACTTC
NA,TRBJ2-7,TRBV20-1,NA,CSAESSYEQYF,TGCAGCGCGGAGAGCTCCTACGAGCAGTACTTC
TRBD2,TRBJ2-7,TRBV27,NA,CASLPAGRGHEQYF,TGTGCCAGCCTCCCGGCAGGGAGGGGACACGAGCAGTACTTC